The clone carrying this TCR beta chain was seen once. Time point indicated: before preoperative PTX-NDP chemotherapy. The data originate from a study of esophageal squamous cell carcinoma under preoperative chemotherapy. TCRdb processed the PCR reads anew with MiXCR; each CDR3 protein has one entry. Of some 16,000 distinct CDR3 sequences listed, 60% are singletons. The clonotype comes from a human donor with esophageal squamous cell carcinoma. The donor label of this sample is uncertain. Specimen collection occurred from a patient given preoperative chemotherapy.

The CDR3: CASSYSGSPYEQYF. The CDR3 DNA reads TGTGCCAGCAGTTACAGCGGGAGCCCCTACGAGCAGTACTTC. J is TRBJ2-7 and V is TRBV6-5; 8 bases are shared with TRBD2. This CDR3 region has 14 residues. CDR1 is MNHEY, CDR2 SVGAGI, per germline. Trimming cost V 2 bases and J 2 bases; bases outside gene matches: 2.